These 10 T cell receptor beta chains share one sample of origin, sequenced in a study of T cells in Graves' hyperthyroidism and ophthalmopathy. RNA transcripts gave rise to amplified TCR beta CDR3 regions. The HTBI primer set drove a first-round RT-PCR of the TCR CDR3. TCRdb redid the calling of the multiplex PCR reads with MiXCR, one entry per CDR3 protein. The sample shows hundreds of thousands of distinct CDR3 sequences, about 35% of them seen only once. Sequencing used blood. The receptors derive from a woman aged 40 to 50 with Graves' hyperthyroidism.

This clonotype turned up a few times. The V call is TRBV6-5, the J call TRBJ1-2, with 9 bases that match TRBD1. This CDR3 is 16 amino acids long. CDR1 and CDR2 from the germline V gene are MNHEY and SVGAGI. Trimming removed 6 bases from V and 0 bases from J; junction bases left unmatched: 8. Written as DNA, the CDR3 is TGTGCCAGCAGGAGACAGGGGGACCCCTCTAACTATGGCTACACCTTC. It yields the protein CASRRQGDPSNYGYTF.

In its sample, this clonotype was seen once. A much larger clone lies one base from this, so it may be a read error. This chain uses TRBV7-2 with TRBJ2-7; D uncertain. The CDR3 length is 14 residues. Germline V gives CDR1 SGHTA, CDR2 FQGNSA. DNA for the CDR3: TGTGCCAGCAGATTCGGTCCAAGCTCCCACGAGCAGTACTTC. This encodes CASRFGPSSHEQYF.

This chain links TRBV6-1 with TRBJ2-5; 7 nucleotides agree with TRBD2. From germline, CDR1 is MNHNS and CDR2 SASEGT. CDR3 length equals 15 residues. Trimming cost V 5 bases and J 5 bases; bases outside gene matches: 11. The CDR3 loop is CASSPGRRYGETQYF. The CDR3 nucleotides are TGTGCCAGCAGTCCCGGGAGGAGGTACGGGGAGACCCAGTACTTC.

This clonotype was detected a few times. The rearrangement links TRBV12-5 to TRBJ1-1; weak D call: TRBD1 (5 bases). Germline V gives CDR1 LGHNT, CDR2 FRNRAP. Trimming stripped 6 bases from V and 4 bases from J, with 12 bases between. The CDR3 sequence is 13 residues long. CDR3 in DNA: TGTGCTAGTGGATCCCAGGGAAGCACTGAAGCTTTCTTT. Protein: CASGSQGSTEAFF.

This clonotype has only a few counts. J is TRBJ1-2 and V is TRBV6-2 or TRBV6-3; the D gene is possibly TRBD1 (5 bases). V lost 0 bases, J lost 7 bases, and 12 bases lay in between. Germline CDR1 reads MNHEY; CDR2 reads SVGEGT. CDR3 length equals 14 residues. CDR3 bases: TGTGCCAGCAGTTACTCCAGCCCGGGGGTTGGCTACACCTTC. This gives the protein CASSYSSPGVGYTF.

The CDR3 sequence is CASSLERGAGTGELFF. The CDR3 coding sequence is TGCGCCAGCAGCTTGGAGCGGGGGGCCGGCACCGGGGAGCTGTTTTTT. This chain links TRBV5-1 with TRBJ2-2; 9 bases align to TRBD2. CDR3 length: 16 residues. CDR1 and CDR2 from the germline V gene are SGHRS and YFSETQ. The ends lost 0 bases at V and 4 bases at J; junction bases unmatched: 4.

The chain employs TRBV5-1 and TRBJ1-1; D not certain. Deletions cut 0 bases from V and 5 bases from J, with 11 bases between. Germline values: CDR1 SGHRS, CDR2 YFSETQ. This CDR3 has 14 residues. CDR3 nucleotide sequence: TGCGCCAGCAGCTTGGAACTGACGGGGACTGAAGCTTTCTTT. This encodes CASSLELTGTEAFF.

The CDR3 region has the DNA TGCGCCAGCAGTGGAGAATTACAGGGATATACTGAAGCTTTCTTT. As protein: CASSGELQGYTEAFF. The chain carries TRBV10-1 and TRBJ1-1; D is perhaps TRBD1 (6 bases). CDR3 size: 15 residues. V lost 4 bases, J lost 5 bases, and 17 bases lay in between. CDR1 and CDR2 from the germline V gene are WNHNN and SYGVQD (reference sequence).

This clonotype was observed at least ten times. This chain uses TRBV9 with TRBJ2-5; D possibly uses TRBD1 or TRBD2 (5 bases each). V was clipped by 4 bases and J by 0 bases, with 10 bases between them. Germline values: CDR1 SGDLS, CDR2 YYNGEE. CDR3 length: 14 amino acids. In DNA form, the CDR3 reads TGTGCCAGCAGCCCCATGGGGGACCAAGAGACCCAGTACTTC. Amino acid sequence: CASSPMGDQETQYF.

This clonotype came up many times. This chain uses TRBV7-2 with TRBJ1-5; no reliable D call. Germline CDR1 and CDR2: SGHTA and FQGNSA. Deletions cut 3 bases from V and 5 bases from J, with 8 bases between. The CDR3 totals 13 residues. The CDR3 here is CASSLDPDQPQHF. Here the CDR3 DNA reads TGTGCCAGCAGCTTGGACCCTGATCAGCCCCAGCATTTT.